Listed below are T cell receptor beta chains from one sample, sequenced in a study of vaccination effects on CD4 cells after COVID-19. Sequencing used immunoSEQ multiplex PCR; TCRdb keeps in-frame clones, though not all of them. In the table there are approximately 44,000 clones, approximately 80% of which are singletons. For these receptors, no antigen is known. The specimen comprised CD4+ T cells from PBMCs cultured with HCoV-NL63 spike peptides, sampled before COVID-19 vaccination. The source is a human donor who received a COVID-19 vaccine. Both conserved end residues are part of each CDR3. The D gene is left open where the match is weak. Clone size is stated in some rows and not others, as once, few, many or a class when expanded.

j_gene,abundance,v_gene,d_gene,CDR3nt,CDR3aa
TRBJ1-2,-,TRBV28,-,TGTGCCACGGGTTATGGGGGAAGGGATGGCTACACCTTC,CATGYGGRDGYTF
TRBJ2-2,few,TRBV14,-,TGTGCCAGCAGCCAAGCAGGACGGACCACCGGGGAGCTGTTTTTT,CASSQAGRTTGELFF
TRBJ1-5,-,TRBV12-2,-,TGTGCAAGTCGCTTAGAGACAGGGGAGGACAATCAGCCCCAGCATTTT,CASRLETGEDNQPQHF
TRBJ2-5,few,TRBV19,TRBD1,TGTGCCAGTAGCACGGACAGGGGTGCTGCGGGGTTGTACCAAGAGACCCAGTACTTC,CASSTDRGAAGLYQETQYF
TRBJ2-4,-,TRBV12-3/TRBV12-4,-,TGTGCCAGCAGCCCCACAGGGTTAAGCATTCAGTACTTC,CASSPTGLSIQYF
TRBJ1-2,-,TRBV29-1,TRBD1,TGCAGCGTTGAAGGGTACAGGGGAAACTATGGCTACACCTTC,CSVEGYRGNYGYTF
TRBJ2-2,-,TRBV5-6,-,TGTGCCAGCAGCTACAGGCTAAACACCGGGGAGCTGTTTTTT,CASSYRLNTGELFF
TRBJ2-3,once,TRBV24-1,-,TGTGCCACCAGTGACCCGCCGGGTACGCAGTATTTT,CATSDPPGTQYF
TRBJ2-1,-,TRBV9,-,TGTGCCAGCAGCGTAGGGTCTAGCGTATACGAGCAGTTCTTC,CASSVGSSVYEQFF
TRBJ1-6,few,TRBV2,-,TGTGCCAGCTACCCCCGGGTGGGTTCGGGTTCACCCCTCCACTTT,CASYPRVGSGSPLHF
TRBJ1-6,-,TRBV10-2,-,TGCGCCAGCAGAGAAGCCTTTGTCGCGGGTTCACCCCTCCACTTT,CASREAFVAGSPLHF
TRBJ2-5,-,TRBV5-6,-,TGTGCCAGCAGCCGGGCGCCGGGGGAGACCCAGTACTTC,CASSRAPGETQYF
TRBJ2-2,-,TRBV18,-,TGTGCCAGCTCACCACGGGGAAGAGGGACCGGGGAGCTGTTTTTT,CASSPRGRGTGELFF
TRBJ2-2,few,TRBV2,-,TGTGCCAGCAGTGAAGTAATTATCACCGGGGAGCTGTTTTTT,CASSEVIITGELFF
TRBJ1-2,-,TRBV5-1,-,TGCGCCAGCAGCCCACTGGGCAGCTATGGCTACACCTTC,CASSPLGSYGYTF
TRBJ1-2,-,TRBV27,-,TGTGCCAGCAGTTTGGGGGTCGGCTACTACTATGGCTACACCTTC,CASSLGVGYYYGYTF
TRBJ1-1,-,TRBV3-1/TRBV3-2,-,TGTGCCAGCAGCCAATACGGGGTGACTGAAGCTTTCTTT,CASSQYGVTEAFF
TRBJ1-1,-,TRBV4-2,-,TGTGCCAGCAGCCAAGATACAACAGGGATGAACACTGAAGCTTTCTTT,CASSQDTTGMNTEAFF
TRBJ1-1,-,TRBV18,-,TGTGCCAGCTCACCAAACACAGGGACCACTGAAGCTTTCTTT,CASSPNTGTTEAFF
TRBJ2-4,-,TRBV9,-,TGTGCCAGCAGCGTAGGAACGGAAAACATTCAGTACTTC,CASSVGTENIQYF
TRBJ2-5,-,TRBV6-5,-,TGTGCCAGCAGTACCTACGACGGACCGCAAGAGACCCAGTACTTC,CASSTYDGPQETQYF
TRBJ1-5,-,TRBV29-1,TRBD1,TGCAGCGCCCGGGACAGGGAGGGTCAGCCCCAGCATTTT,CSARDREGQPQHF
TRBJ1-3,-,TRBV7-2,-,TGTGCCAGCAGCTCTCAACCTTTGGCAGTCCCCTCTGGAAACACCATATATTTT,CASSSQPLAVPSGNTIYF